The clone carrying this T cell receptor beta chain was picked up a small number of times. The data were obtained in a study of blood T cell repertoires in COVID-19. This CDR3 has 18 residues. Germline CDR1 reads SGDLS; CDR2 reads YYNGEE. Germline trimming cut 0 bases from V and 0 bases from J; bases unmatched to any gene: 11. TCRdb keeps only in-frame clones here, not all; method: immunoSEQ multiplex PCR. The profile shows 30,000 to 35,000 clones, around 80% of them singletons. The clonotype comes from a man at least 80 years old with active or convalescent COVID-19. The genes are TRBV9 and TRBJ1-2; 7 bases are a match to TRBD1. The sequenced sample was peripheral blood. The CDR3 nucleotides read TGTGCCAGCAGCGTAGGGATCTGGGACAGCGCCTCTAACTATGGCTACACCTTC. Translated: CASSVGIWDSASNYGYTF.